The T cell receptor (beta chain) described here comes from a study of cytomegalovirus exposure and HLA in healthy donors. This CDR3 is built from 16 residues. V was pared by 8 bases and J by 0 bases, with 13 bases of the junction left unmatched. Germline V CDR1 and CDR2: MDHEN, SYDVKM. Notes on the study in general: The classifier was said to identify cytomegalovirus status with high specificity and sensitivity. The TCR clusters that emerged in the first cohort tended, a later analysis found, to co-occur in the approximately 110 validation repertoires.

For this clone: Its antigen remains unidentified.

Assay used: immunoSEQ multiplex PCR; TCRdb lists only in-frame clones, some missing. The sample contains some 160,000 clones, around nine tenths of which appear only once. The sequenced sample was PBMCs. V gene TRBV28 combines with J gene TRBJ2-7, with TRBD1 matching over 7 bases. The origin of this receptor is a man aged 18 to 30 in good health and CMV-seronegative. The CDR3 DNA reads TGTGCCAGCGAACCGCTGTGGACAGGAGCCTCCTACGAGCAGTACTTC. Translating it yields CASEPLWTGASYEQYF.